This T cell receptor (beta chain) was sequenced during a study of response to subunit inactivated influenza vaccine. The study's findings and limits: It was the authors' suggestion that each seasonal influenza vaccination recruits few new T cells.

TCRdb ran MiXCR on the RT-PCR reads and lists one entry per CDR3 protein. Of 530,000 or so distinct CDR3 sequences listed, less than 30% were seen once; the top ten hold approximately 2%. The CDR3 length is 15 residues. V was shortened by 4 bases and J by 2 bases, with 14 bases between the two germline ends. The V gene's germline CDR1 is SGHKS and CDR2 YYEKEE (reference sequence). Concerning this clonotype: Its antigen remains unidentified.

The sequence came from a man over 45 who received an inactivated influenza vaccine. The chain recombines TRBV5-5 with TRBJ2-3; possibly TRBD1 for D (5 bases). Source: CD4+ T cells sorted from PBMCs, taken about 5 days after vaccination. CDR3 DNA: TGTGCCAGCAGCCCGGCTCGGACATACACAGATACGCAGTATTTT. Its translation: CASSPARTYTDTQYF.